The source of this T cell receptor beta chain is a study of cytomegalovirus exposure and HLA in healthy donors. Vbeta (60) and Jbeta (13) primers were used in the PCR. Clones were read by immunoSEQ multiplex PCR, and TCRdb kept only the in-frame ones, dropping some. This sample has over 65,000 clones; 75% to 85% occur once, and the top ten carry 6.5%. The germline V gene encodes CDR1 SGHDN and CDR2 FVKESK. The CDR3 is 13 amino acids. V dropped 2 bases and J dropped 0 bases, with 4 bases sitting between them. Study-level points and caveats: Earlier findings revealed that most TCR beta V segments proved productive either about 90% or about 30% of the time.

Unrecorded immune exposures were likely, despite nominal health at sampling. About this clone itself: Antigen unknown.

The chain joins TRBV14 to TRBJ1-2; D remains unclear. Sequenced sample: PBMCs. The receptor's source is a human donor in good health. CDR3 sequence (DNA): TGTGCCAGCAGCCAAACACCTAACTATGGCTACACCTTC. It encodes CASSQTPNYGYTF.